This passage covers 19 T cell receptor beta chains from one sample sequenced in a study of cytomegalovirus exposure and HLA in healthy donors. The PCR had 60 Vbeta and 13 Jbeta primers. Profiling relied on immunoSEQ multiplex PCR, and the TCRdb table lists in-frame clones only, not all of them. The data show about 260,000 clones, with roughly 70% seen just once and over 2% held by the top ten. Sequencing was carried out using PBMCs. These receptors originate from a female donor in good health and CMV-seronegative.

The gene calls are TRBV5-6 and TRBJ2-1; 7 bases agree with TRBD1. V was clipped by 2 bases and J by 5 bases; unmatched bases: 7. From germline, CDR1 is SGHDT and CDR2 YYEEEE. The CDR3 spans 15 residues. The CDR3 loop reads CASSFRDRDDNEQFF. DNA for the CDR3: TGTGCCAGCAGCTTTCGAGACAGGGACGACAATGAGCAGTTCTTC.

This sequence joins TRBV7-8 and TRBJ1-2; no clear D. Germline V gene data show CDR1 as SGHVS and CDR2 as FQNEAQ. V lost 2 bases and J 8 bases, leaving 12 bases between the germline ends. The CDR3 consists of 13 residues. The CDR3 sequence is CASSLIGEGGYTF. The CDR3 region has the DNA TGTGCCAGCAGCTTAATCGGGGAAGGCGGCTACACCTTC.

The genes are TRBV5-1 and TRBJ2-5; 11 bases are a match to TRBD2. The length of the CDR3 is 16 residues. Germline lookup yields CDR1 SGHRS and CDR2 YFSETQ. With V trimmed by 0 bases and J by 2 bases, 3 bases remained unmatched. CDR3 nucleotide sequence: TGCGCCAGCAGCTTGGGGCTAGCGGGAGGACAAGAGACCCAGTACTTC. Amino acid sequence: CASSLGLAGGQETQYF.

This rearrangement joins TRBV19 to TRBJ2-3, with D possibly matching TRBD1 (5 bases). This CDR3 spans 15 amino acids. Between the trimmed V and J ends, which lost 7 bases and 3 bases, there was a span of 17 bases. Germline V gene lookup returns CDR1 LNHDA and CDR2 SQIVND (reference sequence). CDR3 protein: CASNLDRWSTDTQYF. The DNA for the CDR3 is TGTGCCAGTAATCTAGACAGATGGAGTACAGATACGCAGTATTTT.

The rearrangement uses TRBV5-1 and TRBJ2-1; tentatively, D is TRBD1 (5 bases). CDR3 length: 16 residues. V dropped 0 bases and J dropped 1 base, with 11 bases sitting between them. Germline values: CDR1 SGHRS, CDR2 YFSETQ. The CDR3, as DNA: TGCGCCAGCAGCTTGGGGACGCAGGGTTCCTACAATGAGCAGTTCTTC. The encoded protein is CASSLGTQGSYNEQFF.

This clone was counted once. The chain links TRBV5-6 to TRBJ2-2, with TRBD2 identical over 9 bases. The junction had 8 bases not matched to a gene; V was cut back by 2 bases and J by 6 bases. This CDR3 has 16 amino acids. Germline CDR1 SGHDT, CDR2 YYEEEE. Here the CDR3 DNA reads TGTGCCAGCAGCTTACGAGTTAGCGGGAGCGCCGGGGAGCTGTTTTTT. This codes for CASSLRVSGSAGELFF.

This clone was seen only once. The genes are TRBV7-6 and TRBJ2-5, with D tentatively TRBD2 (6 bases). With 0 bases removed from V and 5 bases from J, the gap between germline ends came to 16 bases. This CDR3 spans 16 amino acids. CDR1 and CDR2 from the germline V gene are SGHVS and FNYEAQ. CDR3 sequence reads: CASSLAHGGAWETQYF. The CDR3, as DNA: TGTGCCAGCAGCTTAGCGCATGGAGGGGCCTGGGAGACCCAGTACTTC.

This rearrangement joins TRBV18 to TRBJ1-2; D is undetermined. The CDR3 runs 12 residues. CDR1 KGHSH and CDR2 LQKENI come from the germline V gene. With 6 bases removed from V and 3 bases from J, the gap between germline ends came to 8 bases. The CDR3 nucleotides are TGTGCCAGCTCGCTGAGGGACTATGGCTACACCTTC. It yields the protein CASSLRDYGYTF.

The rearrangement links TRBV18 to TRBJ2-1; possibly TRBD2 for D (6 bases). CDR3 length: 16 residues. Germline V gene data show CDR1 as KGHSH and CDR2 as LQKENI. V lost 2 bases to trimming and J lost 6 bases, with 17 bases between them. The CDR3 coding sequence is TGTGCCAGCTCACCAGAGGGCGGGACCCTCCGCAATGAGCAGTTCTTC. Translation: CASSPEGGTLRNEQFF.

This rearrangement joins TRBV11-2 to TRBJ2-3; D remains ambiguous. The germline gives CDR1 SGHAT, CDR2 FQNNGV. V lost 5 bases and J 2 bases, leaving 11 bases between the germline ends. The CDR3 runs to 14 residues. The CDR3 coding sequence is TGTGCCAGCAGCCCAGAGGTGTTCACAGATACGCAGTATTTT. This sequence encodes CASSPEVFTDTQYF. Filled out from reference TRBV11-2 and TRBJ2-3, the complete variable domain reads EAGVAQSPRYKIIEKRQSVAFWCNPISGHATLYWYQQILGQGPKLLIQFQNNGVVDDSQLPKDRFSAERLKGVDSTLKIQPAKLEDSAVYLCASSPEVFTDTQYFGPGTRLTVL.

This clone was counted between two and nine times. Here the CDR3 reads CASSRRVGTDTQYF. CDR3 DNA sequence: TGTGCCAGCAGTCGGCGGGTCGGTACAGATACGCAGTATTTT. The chain is built from TRBV27 and TRBJ2-3, with a possible D match to TRBD2 (5 bases). Trimming removed 5 bases at V and 3 bases at J, with 12 bases between. Per germline, CDR1 MNHEY and CDR2 SMNVEV (reference sequence). This CDR3 is built from 14 residues.

The CDR3 sequence: CSVERQGATGELFF. CDR3 in DNA: TGCAGCGTTGAAAGGCAGGGGGCGACCGGGGAGCTGTTTTTT. The gene calls are TRBV29-1 and TRBJ2-2, with TRBD1 identical over 8 bases. The germline V gene encodes CDR1 SQVTM and CDR2 ANQGSEA. J gave up 5 bases and V 2 bases, and 4 bases lay outside the gene matches. The CDR3 runs to 14 residues.

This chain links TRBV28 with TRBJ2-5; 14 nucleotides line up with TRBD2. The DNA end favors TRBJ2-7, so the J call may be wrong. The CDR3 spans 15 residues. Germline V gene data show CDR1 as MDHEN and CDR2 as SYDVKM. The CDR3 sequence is CASSAGTSGSYEQYF. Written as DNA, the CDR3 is TGTGCCAGCAGTGCCGGGACTAGCGGGAGCTACGAGCAGTACTTC.

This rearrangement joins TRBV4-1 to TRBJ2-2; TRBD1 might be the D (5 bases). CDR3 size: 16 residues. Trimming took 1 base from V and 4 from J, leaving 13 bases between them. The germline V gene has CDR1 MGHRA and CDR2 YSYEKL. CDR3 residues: CASSQGMDTFTGELFF. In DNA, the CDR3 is TGCGCCAGCAGCCAAGGAATGGACACTTTCACCGGGGAGCTGTTTTTT.

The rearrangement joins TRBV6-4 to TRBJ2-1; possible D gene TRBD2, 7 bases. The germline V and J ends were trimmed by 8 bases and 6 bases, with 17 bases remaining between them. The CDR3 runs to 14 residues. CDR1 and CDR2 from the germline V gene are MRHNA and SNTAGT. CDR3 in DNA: TGTGCCAGCTCGGTGGGGGGGCTTATCAATGAGCAGTTCTTC. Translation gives CASSVGGLINEQFF.

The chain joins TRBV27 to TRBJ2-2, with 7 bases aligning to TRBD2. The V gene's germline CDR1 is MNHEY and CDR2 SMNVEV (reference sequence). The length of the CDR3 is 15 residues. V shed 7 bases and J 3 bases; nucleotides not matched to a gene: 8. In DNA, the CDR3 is TGTGCCAGCAAGACAGCGGGATTGGACACCGGGGAGCTGTTTTTT. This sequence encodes CASKTAGLDTGELFF.

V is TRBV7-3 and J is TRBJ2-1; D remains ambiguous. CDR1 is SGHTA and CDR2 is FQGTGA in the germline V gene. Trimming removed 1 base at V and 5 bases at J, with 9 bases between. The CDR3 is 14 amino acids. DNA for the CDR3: TGTGCCAGCAGCTTAAGTGGGCCCCACAATGAGCAGTTCTTC. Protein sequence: CASSLSGPHNEQFF.

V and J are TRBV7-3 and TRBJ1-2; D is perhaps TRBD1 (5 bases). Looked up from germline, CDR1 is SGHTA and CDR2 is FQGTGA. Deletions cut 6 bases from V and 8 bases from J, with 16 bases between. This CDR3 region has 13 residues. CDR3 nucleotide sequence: TGTGCCAGCAGTCCCCGGGGGGTCGGGGGCTACACCTTC. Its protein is CASSPRGVGGYTF. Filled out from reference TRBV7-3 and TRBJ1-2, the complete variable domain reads GAGVSQTPSNKVTEKGKYVELRCDPISGHTALYWYRQSLGQGPEFLIYFQGTGAADDSGLPNDRFFAVRPEGSVSTLKIQRTERGDSAVYLCASSPRGVGGYTFGSGTRLTVV.

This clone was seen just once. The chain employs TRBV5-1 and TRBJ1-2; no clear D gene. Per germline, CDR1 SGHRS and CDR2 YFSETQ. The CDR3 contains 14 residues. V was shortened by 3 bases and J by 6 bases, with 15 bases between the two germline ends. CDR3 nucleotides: TGCGCCAGCAGCTCCCTCACGTCGGGGAATGGCTACACCTTC. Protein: CASSSLTSGNGYTF.